These 14 T cell receptor beta chains originate from one sample sequenced in a study of shared clonotypes between healthy human individuals. Sequencing used immunoSEQ multiplex PCR; TCRdb keeps in-frame clones, though not all of them. Seen here are 2 million to 3 million clones, roughly nine tenths observed once, and the top ten hold around 0.14%. Sequenced input: naive CD4+ T cells sorted from blood. The sample's subset: CD45RA+ positively selected. The receptors shown here come from a man aged 18 to 29 in good health.

The V and J genes are TRBV5-1 and TRBJ2-1; D unclear. Trimming removed 5 bases from V and 2 bases from J, with 11 bases in between. Germline V CDR1 and CDR2: SGHRS, YFSETQ. The CDR3 covers 14 residues. The CDR3, as DNA: TGCGCCAGCAGGAGTCTTACGACCTACAATGAGCAGTTCTTC. Protein sequence: CASRSLTTYNEQFF.

The count of this clone is one. This chain connects TRBV5-1 to TRBJ2-5; possibly TRBD1 for D (6 bases). Trimming left V 4 bases short and J 4 bases short, with 26 bases between. The CDR3 spans 18 residues. Germline loops: CDR1 SGHRS, CDR2 YFSETQ. The CDR3 sequence is CASSTNPLGAGKRETQYF. The CDR3 nucleotides are TGCGCCAGCAGCACAAACCCCCTGGGGGCAGGGAAACGAGAGACCCAGTACTTC.

This chain joins TRBV7-9 and TRBJ2-5, with D possibly matching TRBD2 (6 bases). The germline V gene encodes CDR1 SEHNR and CDR2 FQNEAQ (reference sequence). The CDR3 totals 15 residues. V was shortened by 2 bases and J by 5 bases, with 15 bases between the two germline ends. CDR3 DNA: TGTGCCAGCAGCTTACGAAGACTAGGCTTTGAGACCCAGTACTTC. It yields the protein CASSLRRLGFETQYF.

DNA for the CDR3: TGTGCCAGCAGCTCCTATGCGGGACAGGGGATGGGAACCCAGTACTTC. Its protein is CASSSYAGQGMGTQYF. The J gene is TRBJ2-5, the V gene TRBV7-2, with 10 bases matching TRBD1. This CDR3 comprises 16 residues. Germline lookup yields CDR1 SGHTA and CDR2 FQGNSA. The trim removed 4 bases at V and 8 bases at J, leaving 13 bases unmatched.

The rearrangement joins TRBV14 to TRBJ1-4; D is unclear. Germline assignment: CDR1 SGHDN and CDR2 FVKESK. The length of the CDR3 is 14 residues. With 4 bases removed from V and 7 bases from J, the gap between germline ends came to 13 bases. CDR3 sequence: CASSLDKKGEKLFF. The CDR3 coding sequence is TGTGCCAGCAGCCTAGACAAGAAAGGTGAAAAACTGTTTTTT. The full variable domain, in which reference TRBV14 and TRBJ1-4 provide the parts outside the CDR3, is EAGVTQFPSHSVIEKGQTVTLRCDPISGHDNLYWYRRVMGKEIKFLLHFVKESKQDESGMPNNRFLAERTGGTYSTLKVQPAELEDSGVYFCASSLDKKGEKLFFGSGTQLSVL.

This clone was seen just once. The rearrangement links TRBV2 to TRBJ2-7, with 10 nucleotides matching TRBD1. The junction had 15 bases not matched to a gene; V was cut back by 7 bases and J by 9 bases. This CDR3 contains 15 residues. CDR1 is SNHLY, CDR2 FYNNEI, per germline. CDR3 in amino acids: CASNPWTGGVVVQYF. CDR3 DNA sequence: TGTGCCAGCAACCCGTGGACAGGGGGGGTCGTGGTGCAGTACTTC.

J is TRBJ2-3 and V is TRBV15; TRBD2 agrees at 8 bases. V lost 3 bases and J lost 10; bases outside the gene matches: 18. Per the germline V gene, CDR1 is LNHNV and CDR2 is YYDKDF (reference sequence). This CDR3 is 17 amino acids long. CDR3 sequence reads: CATSSGKLVAGQSSQYF. DNA for the CDR3: TGTGCCACCAGCAGCGGTAAATTAGTAGCGGGGCAATCGTCGCAGTATTTT.

This rearrangement joins TRBV19 to TRBJ2-1; 7 nucleotides align to TRBD1. Germline trimming cut 4 bases from V and 6 bases from J; bases unmatched to any gene: 12. There are 16 residues in the CDR3. The germline V gene has CDR1 LNHDA and CDR2 SQIVND (reference sequence). In nucleotides, the CDR3 is TGTGCCAGTAGTAACTCACCACAGGGGTATGGCAATGAGCAGTTCTTC. It codes for CASSNSPQGYGNEQFF.

This clone showed up just once. The gene calls are TRBV18 and TRBJ2-7; the D gene is possibly TRBD2 (6 bases). The germline V gene encodes CDR1 KGHSH and CDR2 LQKENI. The V gene lost 3 bases and the J gene lost 8 bases, with 11 bases spanning the gap. The CDR3 covers 12 residues. DNA of the CDR3: TGTGCCAGCTCACCGGCGGAGGGACAGCAGTACTTC. This sequence encodes CASSPAEGQQYF.

The chain employs TRBV6-6 and TRBJ2-4, with no clear D. Germline V lookup: CDR1 MNHNY, CDR2 SVGAGI (reference sequence). The CDR3 length is 14 residues. V was pared by 6 bases and J by 3 bases, with 12 bases between. The CDR3: CASRPPVGKNIQYF. In DNA, the CDR3 is TGTGCCAGCAGACCCCCGGTTGGCAAAAACATTCAGTACTTC.

The chain is built from TRBV28 and TRBJ2-3; tentative D call: TRBD2 (6 bases). CDR1 is MDHEN and CDR2 is SYDVKM in the germline V gene. Trimming stripped 5 bases from V and 6 bases from J, with 12 bases between. The CDR3 loop spans 13 amino acids. In DNA, the CDR3 is TGTGCCAGCAGTGGGCTAGCGTACGATACGCAGTATTTT. Its translation is CASSGLAYDTQYF.

The J gene is TRBJ1-1, the V gene TRBV7-3, with D perhaps TRBD1 (5 bases). The CDR3 runs 12 residues. The V gene's germline CDR1 is SGHTA and CDR2 FQGTGA. Trimming took off 2 bases at V and 8 bases at J, with 9 bases between the two ends. The CDR3 DNA reads TGTGCCAGCAGCTTATTCTGGACAGAAGCTTTCTTT. Amino acid sequence: CASSLFWTEAFF.

This clone was picked up a small number of times. Other DNA sequences in the sample encode the same CDR3. The genes are TRBV10-3 and TRBJ1-5; TRBD1 matches at 8 bases. From germline, CDR1 is ENHRY and CDR2 SYGVKD. After removal of 4 bases from V and 5 bases from J, the junction contained 4 bases not matched to a gene. The CDR3 is made up of 14 amino acids. DNA of the CDR3: TGTGCCATCAGTGGGGGGACAGGAGATCAGCCCCAGCATTTT. Residues: CAISGGTGDQPQHF.

The chain couples TRBV7-9 to TRBJ1-4, with D perhaps matching TRBD1 (5 bases). This CDR3 is 13 amino acids long. The germline V gene encodes CDR1 SEHNR and CDR2 FQNEAQ (reference sequence). V lost 4 bases to trimming and J lost 7 bases, with 10 bases between them. The chain's CDR3 is CASSSRDGEKLFF. The CDR3 DNA reads TGTGCCAGCAGCTCCCGGGACGGTGAAAAACTGTTTTTT.